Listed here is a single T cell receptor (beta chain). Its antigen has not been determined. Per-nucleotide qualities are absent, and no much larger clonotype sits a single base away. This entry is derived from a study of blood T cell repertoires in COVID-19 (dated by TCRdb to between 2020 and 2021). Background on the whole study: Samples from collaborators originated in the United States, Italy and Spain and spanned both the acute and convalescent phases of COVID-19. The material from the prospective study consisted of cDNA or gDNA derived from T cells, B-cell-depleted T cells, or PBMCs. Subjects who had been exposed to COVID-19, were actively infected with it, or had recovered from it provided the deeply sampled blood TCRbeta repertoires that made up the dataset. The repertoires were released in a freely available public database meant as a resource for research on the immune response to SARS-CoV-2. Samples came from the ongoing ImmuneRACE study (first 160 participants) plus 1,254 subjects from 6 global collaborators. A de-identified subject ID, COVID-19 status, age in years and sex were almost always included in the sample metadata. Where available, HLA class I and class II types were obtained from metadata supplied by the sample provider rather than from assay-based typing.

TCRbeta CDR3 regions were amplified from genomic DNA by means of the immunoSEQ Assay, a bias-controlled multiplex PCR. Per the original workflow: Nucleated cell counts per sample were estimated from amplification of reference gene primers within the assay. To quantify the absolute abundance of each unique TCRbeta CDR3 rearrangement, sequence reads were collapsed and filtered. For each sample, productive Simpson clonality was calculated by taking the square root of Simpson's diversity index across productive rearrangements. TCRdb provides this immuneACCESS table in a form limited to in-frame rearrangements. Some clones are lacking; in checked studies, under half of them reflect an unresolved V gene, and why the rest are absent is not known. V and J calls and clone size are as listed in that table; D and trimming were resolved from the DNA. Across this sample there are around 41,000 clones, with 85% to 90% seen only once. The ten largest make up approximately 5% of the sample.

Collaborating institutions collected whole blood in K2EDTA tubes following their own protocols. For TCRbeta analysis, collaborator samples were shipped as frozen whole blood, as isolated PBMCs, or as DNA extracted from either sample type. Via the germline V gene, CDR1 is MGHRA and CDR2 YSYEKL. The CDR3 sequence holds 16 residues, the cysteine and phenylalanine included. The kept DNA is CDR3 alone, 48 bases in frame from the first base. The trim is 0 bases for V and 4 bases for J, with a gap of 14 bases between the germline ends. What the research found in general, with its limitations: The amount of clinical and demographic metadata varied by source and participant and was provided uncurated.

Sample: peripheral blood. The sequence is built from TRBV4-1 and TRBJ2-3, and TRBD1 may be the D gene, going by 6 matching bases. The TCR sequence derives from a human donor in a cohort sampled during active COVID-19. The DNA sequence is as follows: TGCGCCAGCAGCCAAGAAGGTACAGGGTGGGCAGATACGCAGTATTTT. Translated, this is CASSQEGTGWADTQYF.